A selection of T cell receptor beta chains follows, all from one sample in a study of T cells after posttransplantation cyclophosphamide. The repertoire was sequenced with immunoSEQ multiplex PCR; TCRdb's copy has only in-frame clones and lacks some. The sample holds more than 60,000 clones; around 93% are singletons and the top ten take about 3.1%. The specimen was PBMCs. Receptors were obtained from a woman aged 30 to 39 in good health and a related stem cell transplant donor. Both conserved end residues are part of each CDR3. The D gene is left open where the match is weak. Part of the rows lack a size; the others show once, few, many or a class for expanded clones.

j_gene	d_gene	v_gene	abundance	len	CDR3nt	CDR3aa
TRBJ2-3	TRBD2	TRBV28	NA	15	TGTGCCAGCAAGCAGCGGGGGGGATACACAGATACGCAGTATTTT	CASKQRGGYTDTQYF
TRBJ1-5	NA	TRBV19	NA	13	TGTGCCACTAGCAGGCAGTTGGATCAGCCCCAGCATTTT	CATSRQLDQPQHF
TRBJ2-5	NA	TRBV28	NA	14	TGTGCCAGCAGCCAGCCTCTCCTACCAGAGACCCAGTACTTC	CASSQPLLPETQYF
TRBJ2-1	NA	TRBV30	NA	17	TGTGCCTGGAGCCGAGCAGTGGGCTCCGGGTCCTACAATGAGCAGTTCTTC	CAWSRAVGSGSYNEQFF
TRBJ1-2	TRBD1	TRBV28	NA	14	TGTGCCAGCAGTTCCGGACAGGGAAACTATGGCTACACCTTC	CASSSGQGNYGYTF
TRBJ2-2	TRBD2	TRBV28	NA	15	TGTGCCAGCAGGCCAACTAGCGGAAACAACGGGGAGCTGTTTTTT	CASRPTSGNNGELFF
TRBJ2-6	NA	TRBV10-1	NA	17	TGCGCCAGCAGTGAGTCGTGGCGGGTCTCTGGGGCCAACGTCCTGACTTTC	CASSESWRVSGANVLTF
TRBJ1-5	NA	TRBV19	NA	14	TGTGCCAGTAGTATAGGGGCCTTCGGGCAGCCCCAGCATTTT	CASSIGAFGQPQHF
TRBJ2-6	TRBD1	TRBV19	once	16	TGTGCCAGTAAGGGGACAGGCCTCTCTGGGGCCAACGTCCTGACTTTC	CASKGTGLSGANVLTF
TRBJ2-7	TRBD1	TRBV19	NA	14	TGTGCCAGTAGTCGGGGACAGGGGGCCTACGAGCAGTACTTC	CASSRGQGAYEQYF
TRBJ2-1	TRBD2	TRBV9	once	15	TGTGCCAGCAGCGTAGTCAGCGGGGGCTACAATGAGCAGTTCTTC	CASSVVSGGYNEQFF
TRBJ1-1	TRBD1	TRBV18	NA	14	TGTGCCAGCTCATCTCAGGGGGCCAGGGCTGAAGCTTTCTTT	CASSSQGARAEAFF
TRBJ1-4	TRBD1	TRBV5-1	NA	14	TGCGCCAGCAGCTTCCGGGGACAGGACGAAAAACTGTTTTTT	CASSFRGQDEKLFF
TRBJ1-2	NA	TRBV14	NA	13	TGTGCCACCCAGCGTGGAGATTCCTGGGGCTACACCTTC	CATQRGDSWGYTF
TRBJ2-5	NA	TRBV5-1	NA	15	TGCGCCAGCAGCCTAACAGGGTCTTGGGACGAGACCCAGTACTTC	CASSLTGSWDETQYF
TRBJ1-1	NA	TRBV6-6	NA	14	TGTGCCAGCAGTTACTCCCCGACCTACACTGAAGCTTTCTTT	CASSYSPTYTEAFF
TRBJ1-2	TRBD1	TRBV6-6	once	16	TGTGCCAGCAGTTACTCCCAGGGGGCAGAGTTCTATGGCTACACCTTC	CASSYSQGAEFYGYTF
TRBJ1-5	TRBD1	TRBV15	NA	15	TGTGCCACCAGCAGAGGGGGACAGGGAAATCAGCCCCAGCATTTT	CATSRGGQGNQPQHF
TRBJ2-2	TRBD1	TRBV11-3	NA	14	TGTGCCAGCAGCTGGACAGGGGGCTCCGGGGAGCTGTTTTTT	CASSWTGGSGELFF
TRBJ1-2	NA	TRBV19	NA	15	TGTGCCAGTAGTATTCTCTCAGGGAAAACGGGTGGCTACACCTTC	CASSILSGKTGGYTF
TRBJ2-1	NA	TRBV5-1	NA	15	TGCGCCAGCAGCTTGGCAGGCCTCTCCTACAATGAGCAGTTCTTC	CASSLAGLSYNEQFF
TRBJ1-2	NA	TRBV19	NA	16	TGTGCCAGTAGTATTTCCATGGGTGTAAGGGTCTATGGCTACACCTTC	CASSISMGVRVYGYTF
TRBJ1-6	NA	TRBV4-3	once	17	TGCGCCAGCAGCCGAGTTAAAGATAGCTCCTATAATTCACCCCTCCACTTT	CASSRVKDSSYNSPLHF
TRBJ2-7	NA	TRBV7-2	once	15	TGTGCCAGCAGCCCAGGGCAGCTAGTAAACTACGAGCAGTACTTC	CASSPGQLVNYEQYF
TRBJ2-1	TRBD1	TRBV6-5	NA	14	TGTGCCAGCAGCCCGGGGACAGACATCAATGAGCAGTTCTTC	CASSPGTDINEQFF
TRBJ2-7	TRBD1	TRBV5-6	NA	14	TGTGCCAGCAGCTCACTCGGGACAGACTACGAGCAGTACTTC	CASSSLGTDYEQYF
TRBJ1-6	NA	TRBV19	NA	15	TGTGCCAGTAGTACCGGGGTATGGAATAATTCACCCCTCCACTTT	CASSTGVWNNSPLHF
TRBJ2-3	NA	TRBV5-1	NA	16	TGCGCCAGCAGCTTGGAGGGGACCCGCAGTGTGGATACGCAGTATTTT	CASSLEGTRSVDTQYF
TRBJ1-1	NA	TRBV6-4	NA	14	TGTGCCAGCAGTGACTTCCCCGGGGTCACTGAAGCTTTCTTT	CASSDFPGVTEAFF
TRBJ1-6	NA	TRBV5-1	NA	15	TGCGCCAGCACGATGGCTGGGATTAGTAATTCACCCCTCCACTTT	CASTMAGISNSPLHF
TRBJ1-3	NA	TRBV19	NA	14	TGTGCCAGTTTTGACTTCCTATCTGGAAACACCATATATTTT	CASFDFLSGNTIYF
TRBJ2-1	TRBD2	TRBV4-1	NA	21	TGCGCCAGCAGCCAAAGATCGGTGGGACTAGCGGGGGAATGGGATTACAATGAGCAGTTCTTC	CASSQRSVGLAGEWDYNEQFF
TRBJ2-1	TRBD1	TRBV19	NA	16	TGTGCCAGTAGTATCTCTGGGGACAGGGGCTACAATGAGCAGTTCTTC	CASSISGDRGYNEQFF
TRBJ1-6	TRBD1	TRBV5-1	NA	15	TGCGCCAGCAGCTTGGGGCAGGGGGCTAATTCACCCCTCCACTTT	CASSLGQGANSPLHF
TRBJ2-5	TRBD1	TRBV25-1	NA	15	TGTGCCAGCAGCACACCCGGGACAGAGAAAGAGACCCAGTACTTC	CASSTPGTEKETQYF
TRBJ2-3	NA	TRBV18	few	11	TGTGCCAGCTCATTAACAGATACGCAGTATTTT	CASSLTDTQYF
TRBJ1-4	TRBD1	TRBV7-2	NA	17	TGTGCCAGCAGCTTAGGGACAGGGGGCTGGGGTAATGAAAAACTGTTTTTT	CASSLGTGGWGNEKLFF
TRBJ2-2	NA	TRBV5-1	NA	16	TGCGCCAGCACCCTATATGGACAGTCGAACACCGGGGAGCTGTTTTTT	CASTLYGQSNTGELFF
TRBJ1-3	TRBD1	TRBV18	NA	14	TGTGCCAGCTCACGAGACAGGGCTGGAAACACCATATATTTT	CASSRDRAGNTIYF
TRBJ2-2	NA	TRBV4-1	NA	15	TGCGCCAGCAGCCAAACCCATAAGAACACCGGGGAGCTGTTTTTT	CASSQTHKNTGELFF
TRBJ1-1	TRBD1	TRBV11-2	NA	13	TGTGCCAGCAGCTTAGATCGGCAGGGGGACGCTTTCTTT	CASSLDRQGDAFF
TRBJ2-2	NA	TRBV19	NA	13	TGTGCCAGTAGTATACGAATTACCGGGGAGCTGTTTTTT	CASSIRITGELFF
TRBJ2-1	TRBD1	TRBV4-1	NA	15	TGCGCCAGCAGCCAAGCCGGACAGGGGTACAATGAGCAGTTCTTC	CASSQAGQGYNEQFF
TRBJ2-5	NA	TRBV7-9	once	13	TGTGCCAGCAGCGGACAGACTCAAGAGACCCAGTACTTC	CASSGQTQETQYF
TRBJ2-2	NA	TRBV19	NA	13	TGTGCCAGTAGTTGGAGGGTAGCCGGGGAGCTGTTTTTT	CASSWRVAGELFF
TRBJ2-1	NA	TRBV7-7	NA	14	TGTGCCAGCAGCAAGGGGAGCTCCTACAATGAGCAGTTCTTC	CASSKGSSYNEQFF
TRBJ2-5	NA	TRBV30	NA	12	TGTGCCTGGAGTGGGGGCTGGGGGGGCCATTACTTC	CAWSGGWGGHYF
TRBJ1-6	NA	TRBV2	NA	14	TGTGCCAGCAGTGAACGGGGCGGTAATTCACCCCTCCACTTT	CASSERGGNSPLHF
TRBJ2-7	NA	TRBV28	NA	13	TGTGCCAGCAGTTCAAAACAGGGCTACGAGCAGTACTTC	CASSSKQGYEQYF
TRBJ2-5	NA	TRBV15	NA	14	TGTGCCACCAGCAGAGATAATGGGCAAGAGACCCAGTACTTC	CATSRDNGQETQYF
TRBJ2-5	NA	TRBV7-2	NA	14	TGTGCCAGCAGCTTAGTGAGGGCCCAAGAGACCCAGTACTTC	CASSLVRAQETQYF
TRBJ2-5	NA	TRBV5-6	NA	14	TGTGCCAGCAGCTTGGGGGGCGACCAAGAGACCCAGTACTTC	CASSLGGDQETQYF
TRBJ1-3	TRBD1	TRBV7-9	NA	16	TGTGCCAGCAGCTTAGCACAGGGGGTCTCTGGAAACACCATATATTTT	CASSLAQGVSGNTIYF
TRBJ1-2	NA	TRBV11-2	NA	13	TGTGCCAGCAGCTCCGGACTTAACTATGGCTACACCTTC	CASSSGLNYGYTF
TRBJ1-2	NA	TRBV27	NA	16	TGTGCCAGCAGTACTCTTGGACAGCCTACTAACTATGGCTACACCTTC	CASSTLGQPTNYGYTF